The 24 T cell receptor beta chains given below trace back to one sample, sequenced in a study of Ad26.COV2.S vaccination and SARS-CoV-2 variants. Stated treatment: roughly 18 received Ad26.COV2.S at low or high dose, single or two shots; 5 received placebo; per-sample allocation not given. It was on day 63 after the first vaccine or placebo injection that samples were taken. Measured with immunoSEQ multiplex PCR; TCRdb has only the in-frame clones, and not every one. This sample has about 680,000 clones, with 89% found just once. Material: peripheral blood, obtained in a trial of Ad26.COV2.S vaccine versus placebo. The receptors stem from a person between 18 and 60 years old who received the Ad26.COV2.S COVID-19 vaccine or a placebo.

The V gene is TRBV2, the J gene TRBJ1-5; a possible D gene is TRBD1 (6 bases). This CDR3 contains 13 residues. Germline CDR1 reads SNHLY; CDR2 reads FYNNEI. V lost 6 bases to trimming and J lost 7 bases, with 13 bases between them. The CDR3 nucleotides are TGTGCCAGCAGCGCCGAGGGGGAACAGCCCCAGCATTTT. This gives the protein CASSAEGEQPQHF.

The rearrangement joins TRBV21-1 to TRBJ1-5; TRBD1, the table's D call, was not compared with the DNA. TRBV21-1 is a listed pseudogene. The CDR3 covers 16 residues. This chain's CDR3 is CASSKAPGPSNQPQHF. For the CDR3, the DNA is TGTGCCAGCAGCAAGGCTCCAGGGCCTAGCAATCAGCCCCAGCATTTT.

The CDR3 DNA reads as TGTGCCAGCAGCAAGGGGCAGGGGACTAGCAATCAGCCCCAGCATTTT. Its protein product is CASSKGQGTSNQPQHF. The gene calls are TRBV9 and TRBJ1-5, with D possibly matching TRBD1 (6 bases). Germline CDR1 is SGDLS and CDR2 is YYNGEE. The CDR3 contains 16 residues. The germline V and J ends were trimmed by 4 bases and 0 bases, with 14 bases remaining between them.

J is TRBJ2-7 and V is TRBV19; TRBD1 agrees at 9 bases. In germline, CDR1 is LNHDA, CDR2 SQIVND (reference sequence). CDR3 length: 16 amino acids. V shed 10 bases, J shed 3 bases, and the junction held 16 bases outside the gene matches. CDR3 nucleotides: TGTGCCACCAGTACCCTCCCGGGACAGGGTTTCTACGAGCAGTACTTC. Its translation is CATSTLPGQGFYEQYF.

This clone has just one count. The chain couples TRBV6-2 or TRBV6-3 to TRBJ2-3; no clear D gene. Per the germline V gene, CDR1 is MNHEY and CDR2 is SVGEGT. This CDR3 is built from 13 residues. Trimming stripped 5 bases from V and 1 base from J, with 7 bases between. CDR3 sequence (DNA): TGTGCCAGCAGTCTTCCCGGCACAGATACGCAGTATTTT. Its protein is CASSLPGTDTQYF.

The CDR3 coding sequence is TGTGCCAGCAGCTTACTAGCGGGGCGACGCACAGATACGCAGTATTTT. Amino acid sequence: CASSLLAGRRTDTQYF. The V and J genes are TRBV7-9 and TRBJ2-3, with TRBD2 identical over 9 bases. Germline loops: CDR1 SEHNR, CDR2 FQNEAQ (reference sequence). The CDR3 loop spans 16 amino acids. With 2 bases clipped from V and 1 base from J, the junction kept 4 bases outside the gene matches.

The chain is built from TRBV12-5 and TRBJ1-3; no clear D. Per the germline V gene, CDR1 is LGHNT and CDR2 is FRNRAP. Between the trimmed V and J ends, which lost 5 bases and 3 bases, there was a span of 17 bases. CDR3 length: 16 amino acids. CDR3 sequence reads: CASGRPLLGDGNTIYF. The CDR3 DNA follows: TGTGCTAGTGGTCGCCCCCTCCTTGGAGATGGAAACACCATATATTTT. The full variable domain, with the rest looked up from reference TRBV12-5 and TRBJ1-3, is DARVTQTPRHKVTEMGQEVTMRCQPILGHNTVFWYRQTMMQGLELLAYFRNRAPLDDSGMPKDRFSAEMPDATLATLKIQPSEPRDSAVYFCASGRPLLGDGNTIYFGEGSWLTVV.

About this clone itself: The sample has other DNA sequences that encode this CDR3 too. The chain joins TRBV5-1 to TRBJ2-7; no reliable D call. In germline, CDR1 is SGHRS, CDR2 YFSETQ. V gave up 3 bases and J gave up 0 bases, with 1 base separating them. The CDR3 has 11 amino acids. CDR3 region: CASSSSYEQYF. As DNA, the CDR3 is TGCGCCAGCAGCTCCTCCTACGAGCAGTACTTC.

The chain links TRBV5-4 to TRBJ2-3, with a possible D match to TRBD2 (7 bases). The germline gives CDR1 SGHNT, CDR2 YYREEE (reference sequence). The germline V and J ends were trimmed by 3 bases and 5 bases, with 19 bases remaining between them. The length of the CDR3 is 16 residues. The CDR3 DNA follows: TGTGCCAGCAGCTCCCGTAGCGCGGGGGCCCTAGATACGCAGTATTTT. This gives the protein CASSSRSAGALDTQYF.

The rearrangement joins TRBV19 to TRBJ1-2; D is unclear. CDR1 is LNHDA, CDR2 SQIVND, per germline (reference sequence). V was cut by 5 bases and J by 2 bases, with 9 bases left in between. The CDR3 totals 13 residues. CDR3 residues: CASSDGRNYGYTF. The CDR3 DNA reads TGTGCCAGTAGTGACGGGAGAAACTATGGCTACACCTTC.

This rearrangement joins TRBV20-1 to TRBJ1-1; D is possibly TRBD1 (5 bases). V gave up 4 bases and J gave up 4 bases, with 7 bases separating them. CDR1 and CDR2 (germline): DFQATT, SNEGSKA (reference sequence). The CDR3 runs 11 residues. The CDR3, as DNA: TGCAGTGCTACAGGGCCCACTGAAGCTTTCTTT. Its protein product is CSATGPTEAFF.

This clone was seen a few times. The CDR3 sequence: CASSSGDYEQYF. The CDR3 coding sequence is TGTGCCAGCAGCTCGGGAGACTACGAGCAGTACTTC. This rearrangement joins TRBV5-4 to TRBJ2-7, with a weak D call TRBD2 (6 bases). CDR3 length equals 12 residues. V was shortened by 3 bases and J by 3 bases, with 7 bases between the two germline ends. The germline V gene encodes CDR1 SGHNT and CDR2 YYREEE (reference sequence).

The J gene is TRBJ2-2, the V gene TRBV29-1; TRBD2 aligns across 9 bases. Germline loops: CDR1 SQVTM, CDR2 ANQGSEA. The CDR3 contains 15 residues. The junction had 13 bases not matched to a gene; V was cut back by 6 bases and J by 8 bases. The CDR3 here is CSVQASGTYGGELFF. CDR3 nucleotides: TGCAGCGTACAGGCTAGCGGGACCTATGGGGGGGAGCTGTTTTTT.

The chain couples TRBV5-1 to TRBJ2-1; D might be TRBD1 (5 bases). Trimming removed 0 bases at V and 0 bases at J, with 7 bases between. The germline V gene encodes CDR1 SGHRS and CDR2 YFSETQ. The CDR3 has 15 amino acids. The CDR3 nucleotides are TGCGCCAGCAGCTTGGTACAGGTCTCCTACAATGAGCAGTTCTTC. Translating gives CASSLVQVSYNEQFF.

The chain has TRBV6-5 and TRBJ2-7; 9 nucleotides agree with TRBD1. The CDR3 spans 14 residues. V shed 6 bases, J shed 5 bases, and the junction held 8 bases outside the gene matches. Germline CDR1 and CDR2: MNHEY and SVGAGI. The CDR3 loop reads CASRTGQGVHEQYF. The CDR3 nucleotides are TGTGCCAGCAGGACGGGACAGGGTGTCCACGAGCAGTACTTC.

The CDR3 DNA follows: TGTGCCACCAGTGTCGGACAGGGACACAATGAGCAGTTCTTC. Translated, it gives CATSVGQGHNEQFF. The chain carries TRBV24-1 and TRBJ2-1; 8 nucleotides align to TRBD1. Germline loops: CDR1 KGHDR, CDR2 SFDVKD. The CDR3 has 14 amino acids. After removal of 5 bases from V and 5 bases from J, the junction contained 4 bases not matched to a gene.

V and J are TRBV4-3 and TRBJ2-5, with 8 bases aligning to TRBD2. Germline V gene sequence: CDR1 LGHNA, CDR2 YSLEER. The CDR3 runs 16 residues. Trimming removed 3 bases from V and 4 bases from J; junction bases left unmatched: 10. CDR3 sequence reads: CASSQAGGGEGETQYF. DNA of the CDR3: TGCGCCAGCAGCCAGGCCGGGGGGGGCGAGGGAGAGACCCAGTACTTC.

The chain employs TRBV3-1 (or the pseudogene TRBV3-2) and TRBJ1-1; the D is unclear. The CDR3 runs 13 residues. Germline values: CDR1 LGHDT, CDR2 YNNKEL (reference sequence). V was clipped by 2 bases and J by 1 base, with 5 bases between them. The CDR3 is CASSQQENTEAFF. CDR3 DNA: TGTGCCAGCAGCCAACAGGAGAACACTGAAGCTTTCTTT.

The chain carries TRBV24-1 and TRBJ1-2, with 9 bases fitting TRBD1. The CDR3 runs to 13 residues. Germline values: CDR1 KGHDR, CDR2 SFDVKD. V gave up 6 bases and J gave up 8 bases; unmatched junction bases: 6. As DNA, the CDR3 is TGTGCCACCAGTCGGACAGGGGTTTCGGGCTACACCTTC. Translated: CATSRTGVSGYTF.

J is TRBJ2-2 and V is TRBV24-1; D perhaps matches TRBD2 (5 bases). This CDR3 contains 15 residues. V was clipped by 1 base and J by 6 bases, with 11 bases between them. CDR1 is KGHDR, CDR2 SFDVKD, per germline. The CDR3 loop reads CATSDFRLAAGELFF. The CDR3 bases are TGTGCCACCAGTGATTTCCGGCTAGCCGCCGGGGAGCTGTTTTTT.

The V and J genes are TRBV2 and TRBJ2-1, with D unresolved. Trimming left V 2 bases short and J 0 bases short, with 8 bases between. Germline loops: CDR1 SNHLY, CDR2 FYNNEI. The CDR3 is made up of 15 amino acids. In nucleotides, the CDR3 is TGTGCCAGCAGTGAATGGGGAAACTCCTACAATGAGCAGTTCTTC. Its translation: CASSEWGNSYNEQFF.

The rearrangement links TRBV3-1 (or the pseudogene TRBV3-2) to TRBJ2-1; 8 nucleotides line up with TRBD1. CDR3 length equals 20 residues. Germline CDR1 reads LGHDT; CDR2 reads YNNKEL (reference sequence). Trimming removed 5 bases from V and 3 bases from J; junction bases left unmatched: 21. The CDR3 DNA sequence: TGTGCCAGCAGCAACCCCCGGGGCAGGGGGCTCCTTGAGGGCTACAATGAGCAGTTCTTC. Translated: CASSNPRGRGLLEGYNEQFF.

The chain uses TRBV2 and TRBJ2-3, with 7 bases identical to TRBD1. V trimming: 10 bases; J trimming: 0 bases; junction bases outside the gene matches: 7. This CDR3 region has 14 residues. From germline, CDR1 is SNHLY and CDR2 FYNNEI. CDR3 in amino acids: CATRMTGSTDTQYF. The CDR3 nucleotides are TGTGCCACCCGAATGACAGGGAGCACAGATACGCAGTATTTT.

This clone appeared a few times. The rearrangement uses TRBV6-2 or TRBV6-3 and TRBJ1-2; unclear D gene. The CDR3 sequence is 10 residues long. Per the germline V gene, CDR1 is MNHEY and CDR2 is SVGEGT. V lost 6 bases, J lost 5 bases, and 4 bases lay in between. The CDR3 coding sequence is TGTGCCAGCAGCGATTATGGCTACACCTTC. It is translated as CASSDYGYTF.